The entry below describes one TCR beta chain. In the original workflow: Reference gene primer amplification gave estimated nucleated cell counts. Sequencing used immunoSEQ multiplex PCR; TCRdb keeps in-frame clones, though not all of them. The V and J calls and the clone size are those of that table, but D and trimming were determined from the DNA. This sample has 250,000 to 300,000 clones, with roughly nine tenths found just once. The germline CDR1 and CDR2 sequences are SGHDN and FVKESK. The CDR3 contains 16 residues. Losses at the gene ends were 3 bases for V and 2 bases for J; bases not matched to a gene: 3. This sample is part of a study of blood T cell repertoires in COVID-19. About the study: Sites in the United States, Italy and Spain provided acute and convalescent COVID-19 samples. PBMCs, B-cell-depleted T cells, or T cells were the source of the cDNA or gDNA that made up the material.

This clonotype was obtained from a woman between 40 and 50 years old who had recovered from COVID-19. V usage is TRBV14 and J usage is TRBJ2-2; 10 bases are a match to TRBD2. Sequencing was carried out using peripheral blood. CDR3 nucleotides: TGTGCCAGCAGCCACGGACTAGCGGTAAACACCGGGGAGCTGTTTTTT. It yields the protein CASSHGLAVNTGELFF.